This T cell receptor beta chain was identified during a study of cytomegalovirus exposure and HLA in healthy donors. The overall study: The approximately 120 validation repertoires, a later analysis reported, used the same platform as the approximately 650 first-cohort repertoires.

Germline loops: CDR1 SNHLY, CDR2 FYNNEI. The CDR3 spans 15 residues. Losses at the gene ends were 5 bases for V and 6 bases for J; bases not matched to a gene: 7. Clones were read by immunoSEQ multiplex PCR, and TCRdb kept only the in-frame ones, dropping some. The repertoire consists of some 120,000 clones, with roughly 90% occurring once and the leading ten covering 1.5% to 2%. This chain uses TRBV2 with TRBJ2-3, with 11 nucleotides matching TRBD1. The sequence was collected from a woman younger than 35 in good health and CMV-seronegative. Sample: PBMCs. The CDR3 sequence: CASSRRTGGGDTQYF. DNA for the CDR3: TGTGCCAGCAGTAGACGGACAGGGGGCGGGGATACGCAGTATTTT.